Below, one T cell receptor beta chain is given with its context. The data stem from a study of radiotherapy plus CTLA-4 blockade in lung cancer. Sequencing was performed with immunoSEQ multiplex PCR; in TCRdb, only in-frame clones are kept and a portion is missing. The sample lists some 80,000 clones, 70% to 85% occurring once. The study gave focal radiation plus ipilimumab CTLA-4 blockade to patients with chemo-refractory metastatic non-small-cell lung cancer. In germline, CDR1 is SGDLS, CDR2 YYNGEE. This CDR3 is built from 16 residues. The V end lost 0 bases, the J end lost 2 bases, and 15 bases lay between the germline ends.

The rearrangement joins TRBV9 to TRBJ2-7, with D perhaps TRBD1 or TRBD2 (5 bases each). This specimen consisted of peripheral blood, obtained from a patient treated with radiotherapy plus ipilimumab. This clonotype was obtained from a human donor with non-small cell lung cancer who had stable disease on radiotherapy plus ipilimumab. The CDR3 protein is CASSVGSGDPPYEQYF. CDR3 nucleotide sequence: TGTGCCAGCAGCGTAGGGTCTGGGGACCCCCCCTACGAGCAGTACTTC. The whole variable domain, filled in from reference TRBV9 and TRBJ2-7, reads DSGVTQTPKHLITATGQRVTLRCSPRSGDLSVYWYQQSLDQGLQFLIQYYNGEERAKGNILERFSAQQFPDLHSELNLSSLELGDSALYFCASSVGSGDPPYEQYFGPGTRLTVT.